The clone carrying this T cell receptor beta chain was counted a few times. The data derive from a study of cytotoxic CD8 clonotypes in ibrutinib-treated CLL. Background on the study: When averaged across all of the samples, the counts came to 255,043 productive templates and more than 75,000 productive rearrangements.

Data came from immunoSEQ multiplex PCR; TCRdb stores just in-frame clones and leaves some out. Of just over 35,000 clones in the sample, 70% to 75% are singletons; the top ten hold approximately 16%. From germline, CDR1 is WSHSY and CDR2 SAAADI. With 4 bases clipped from V and 2 bases from J, the junction kept 8 bases outside the gene matches. This CDR3 has 16 amino acids. This receptor was identified in a human donor with chronic lymphocytic leukemia. The sequenced sample was PBMCs, obtained at disease progression, from a patient treated with ibrutinib. The V call is TRBV10-2, the J call TRBJ2-3; TRBD2 agrees at 8 bases. CDR3 loop: CASSAGAGATTDTQYF. For the CDR3, the DNA is TGCGCCAGCAGTGCCGGAGCGGGGGCAACCACAGATACGCAGTATTTT.